The sequence of this T cell receptor beta chain was determined in a study of blood T cell repertoires in COVID-19. Germline V lookup: CDR1 LGHNA, CDR2 YNFKEQ. This CDR3 has 19 residues. After removal of 0 bases from V and 3 bases from J, the junction contained 11 bases not matched to a gene. Measured with immunoSEQ multiplex PCR; TCRdb has only the in-frame clones, and not every one. Among 500,000 to 600,000 clones listed, about 89% were seen once. The sequence came from a woman in her forties or fifties with COVID-19, enrolled during active disease. Material for sequencing was peripheral blood. The genes are TRBV4-2 and TRBJ2-3; 11 nucleotides line up with TRBD2. The CDR3 DNA sequence: TGTGCCAGCAGCCAAGAGTTGGTAGCGGGGGGGATTGGGACAGATACGCAGTATTTT. Protein: CASSQELVAGGIGTDTQYF.